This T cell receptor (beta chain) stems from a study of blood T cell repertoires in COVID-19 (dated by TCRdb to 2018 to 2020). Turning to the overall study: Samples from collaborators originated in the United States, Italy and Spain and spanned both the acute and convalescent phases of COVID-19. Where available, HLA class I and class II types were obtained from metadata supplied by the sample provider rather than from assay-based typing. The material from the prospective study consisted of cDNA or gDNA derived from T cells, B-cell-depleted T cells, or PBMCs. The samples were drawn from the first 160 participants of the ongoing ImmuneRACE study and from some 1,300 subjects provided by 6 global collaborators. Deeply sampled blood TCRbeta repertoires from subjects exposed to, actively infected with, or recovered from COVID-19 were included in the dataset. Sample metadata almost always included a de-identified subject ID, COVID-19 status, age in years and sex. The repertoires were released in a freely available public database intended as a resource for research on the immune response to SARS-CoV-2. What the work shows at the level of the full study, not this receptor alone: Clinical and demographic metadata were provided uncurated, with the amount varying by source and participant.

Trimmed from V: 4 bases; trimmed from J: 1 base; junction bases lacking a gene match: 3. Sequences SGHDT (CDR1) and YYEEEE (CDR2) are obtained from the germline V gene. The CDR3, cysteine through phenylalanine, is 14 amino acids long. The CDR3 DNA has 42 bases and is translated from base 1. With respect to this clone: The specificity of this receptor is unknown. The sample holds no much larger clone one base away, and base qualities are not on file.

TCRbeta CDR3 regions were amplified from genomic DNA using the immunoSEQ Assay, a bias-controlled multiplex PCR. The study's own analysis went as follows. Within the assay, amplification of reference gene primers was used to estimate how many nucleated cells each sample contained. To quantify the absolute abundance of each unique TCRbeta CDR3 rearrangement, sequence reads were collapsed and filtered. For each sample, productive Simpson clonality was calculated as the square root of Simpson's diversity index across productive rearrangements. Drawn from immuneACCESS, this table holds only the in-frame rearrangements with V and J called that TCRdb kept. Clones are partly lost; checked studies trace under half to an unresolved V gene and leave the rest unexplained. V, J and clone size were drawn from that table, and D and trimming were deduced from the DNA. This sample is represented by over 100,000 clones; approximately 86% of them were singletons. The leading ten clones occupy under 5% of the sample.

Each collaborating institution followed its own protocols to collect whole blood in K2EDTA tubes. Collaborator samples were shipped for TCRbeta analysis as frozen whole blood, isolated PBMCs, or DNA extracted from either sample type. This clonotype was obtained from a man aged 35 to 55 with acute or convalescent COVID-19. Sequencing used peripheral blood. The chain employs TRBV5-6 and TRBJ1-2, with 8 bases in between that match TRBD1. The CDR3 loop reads CASSETGDNYGYTF. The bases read TGTGCCAGCAGCGAGACAGGGGATAACTATGGCTACACCTTC.